Listed below are T cell receptor beta chains from one sample, sequenced in a study of patients and donors after allogeneic stem cell transplantation. Using its own MiXCR run on the RT-PCR reads, TCRdb lists one record per CDR3 protein. The data show about a million distinct CDR3 sequences, roughly 18% seen once. Sequencing was done on a sample of blood, either unsorted or a sorted T cell fraction (not recorded which). The receptor source for this set is a human donor who was either an allogeneic HSCT recipient or a stem cell or donor lymphocyte infusion donor (not recorded which). It is not recorded whose cells these are; they may come from a transplant donor. The CDR3 runs from the conserved cysteine through the conserved F or W. Fields, in order: V gene, CDR3 protein.

V gene: TRBV9; CDR3 protein: CASSLSGRVGYGYTF
V gene: TRBV20-1; CDR3 protein: CSALTRTVSSYEQYF
V gene: TRBV6-1; CDR3 protein: CASSERWGSYEQYF
V gene: TRBV10-3; CDR3 protein: CAISPTHLQETQYF
V gene: TRBV4-3; CDR3 protein: CASSQDGGANTEAFF
V gene: TRBV20-1; CDR3 protein: CSALRDPSYNEQFF
V gene: TRBV25-1; CDR3 protein: CASSPGTLVYEQYF
V gene: TRBV6-1; CDR3 protein: CASPGTLSGNTIYF
V gene: TRBV7-9; CDR3 protein: CASSGGSATYNEQFF
V gene: TRBV4-2; CDR3 protein: CASSQVAVYEQYF
V gene: TRBV29-1; CDR3 protein: CSVGTVSNEKLFF
V gene: TRBV15; CDR3 protein: CATSRDLQSDTSNQPQHF
V gene: TRBV12-3/TRBV12-4; CDR3 protein: CARRIAGSSYNEQFF
V gene: TRBV14; CDR3 protein: CASSQKSRTSGSSKGAYNEQFF
V gene: TRBV11-1; CDR3 protein: CASSPISNMRGNQETQYF
V gene: TRBV7-2; CDR3 protein: CASSLKQGGGYTF
V gene: TRBV9; CDR3 protein: CASSSLATPSSTEAFF
V gene: TRBV2; CDR3 protein: CASRQGQTGELFF
V gene: TRBV5-6; CDR3 protein: CASSLEVGAGVGNEQFF
V gene: TRBV4-1; CDR3 protein: CASSQAGGSEKLFF
V gene: TRBV29-1; CDR3 protein: CSVEVQGDTIYF
V gene: TRBV3-1; CDR3 protein: CASSRSLAGEGYEQYF
V gene: TRBV11-2; CDR3 protein: CASSLGGGGQETQYF
V gene: TRBV7-2; CDR3 protein: CASSLERLETQYF
V gene: TRBV30; CDR3 protein: CALAQRGARGIYNEQFF
V gene: TRBV6-1; CDR3 protein: CASRASGGETQYF
V gene: TRBV24-1; CDR3 protein: CATSEMDRSGTDTQYF
V gene: TRBV6-5; CDR3 protein: CASSYSGSREQPQHF
V gene: TRBV5-1; CDR3 protein: CASSLASQDGYTF
V gene: TRBV2; CDR3 protein: CASSGGTSGGYEQYF
V gene: TRBV4-2; CDR3 protein: CASSQDLGPENTGELFF
V gene: TRBV7-2; CDR3 protein: CASSLVGSGRGGAEAFF
V gene: TRBV7-2; CDR3 protein: CASSSNRDTWLADTQYF
V gene: TRBV14; CDR3 protein: CASSPPVNYGYTF
V gene: TRBV10-3; CDR3 protein: CAISGPTTGNTIYF
V gene: TRBV3-1; CDR3 protein: CASSQGASGVEETQYF
V gene: TRBV5-1; CDR3 protein: CASSLGGRGSTDTQYF
V gene: TRBV7-8; CDR3 protein: CASSSGQLVKQPQHF
V gene: TRBV12-3/TRBV12-4; CDR3 protein: CASSLRAIYGYTF
V gene: TRBV24-1; CDR3 protein: CATSPPDSYEQYF
V gene: TRBV12-3/TRBV12-4; CDR3 protein: CATQQGRKAFF